The following is a T cell receptor (beta chain) sequence with its context. Only in-frame clones appear in the TCRdb table, and some are missing; sequencing was by immunoSEQ multiplex PCR. The sample holds tens of thousands of clones, over 80% seen once. This entry comes from a study of graft-versus-host responses after intestinal transplantation. There are 13 residues in the CDR3. CDR1 and CDR2 from the germline V gene are MNHEY and SMNVEV (reference sequence). The V end lost 2 bases, the J end lost 3 bases, and 7 bases lay between the germline ends. Sequencing used PBMCs, obtained approximately 740 days after a first intestinal transplant, on the day of a second. The J gene is TRBJ1-2, the V gene TRBV27; D is undetermined. This sequence was found in a human patient who received an intestinal transplant, so some T cells may come from the graft donor. CDR3 sequence: CASSLTGDYGYTF. The DNA of the CDR3 is TGTGCCAGCAGTTTAACTGGGGACTATGGCTACACCTTC.